These T cell receptor beta chains were read from a single sample in a study of blood T cell repertoires in COVID-19. This table comes from immunoSEQ multiplex PCR, and its TCRdb copy is limited to in-frame clones, with some not included. Here the sample spans about 360,000 clones, more than 70% being singletons. The sample was PBMCs or T cells enriched from blood (not recorded which). The receptors were gathered from a man aged 35 to 55 in a cohort exposed to, infected with or recovered from COVID-19 (not recorded which). Each CDR3 is given with its conserved first and last residue. D genes are given only for firm matches. A clone size is listed for some rows: how often the clone was seen (once, few, many), or a class if it is expanded.

v_call	clone_size	d_call	j_call	cdr3_nt	cdr3_aa
TRBV7-9	.	TRBD2	TRBJ2-7	TGTGCCAGCAGCTTAGTCTCTAGCGGAGACTACGAGCAGTACTTC	CASSLVSSGDYEQYF
TRBV10-2	.	TRBD2	TRBJ2-7	TGCGCCAGCAGTGAGAAGCGGGAGACGGGGGAGCAGTACTTC	CASSEKRETGEQYF
TRBV7-6	.	TRBD2	TRBJ2-1	TGTGCCAGCAGCCTGGGGGGGTCCAGAGACAATGAGCAGTTCTTC	CASSLGGSRDNEQFF
TRBV5-1	once	TRBD1	TRBJ2-1	TGCGCCAGCAGCTTGGGAACAGGGGCTATGAATTACAATGAGCAGTTCTTC	CASSLGTGAMNYNEQFF
TRBV15	once	TRBD2	TRBJ2-7	TGTGCCACCAGCAGAAAACTAGCGGGAGTGATCGAGCAGTACTTC	CATSRKLAGVIEQYF
TRBV5-4	.	TRBD1	TRBJ2-6	TGTGCCAGCAACCCGGGACAGTTTACCTCTGGGGCCAACGTCCTGACTTTC	CASNPGQFTSGANVLTF
TRBV27	.	.	TRBJ2-1	TGTGCCAGCAGTAAGTTGGATCTAGCCTTCGATTCTTCTGGAAATGAGCAGTTCTTC	CASSKLDLAFDSSGNEQFF
TRBV9	.	TRBD1	TRBJ1-1	TGTGCCAGCAGCGGTCAGGGGGCCCAACCAACTGAAGCTTTCTTT	CASSGQGAQPTEAFF
TRBV6-4	.	TRBD1	TRBJ1-1	TGTGCCAGCAGTCCCGGGACAGGGACGGTCACTGAAGCTTTCTTT	CASSPGTGTVTEAFF
TRBV5-4	.	.	TRBJ2-1	TGTGCCAGCGGGCGCGGGACCCGGCCTGACAATGAGCAGTTCTTC	CASGRGTRPDNEQFF
TRBV27	.	TRBD2	TRBJ2-2	TGTGCCAGCAGTTCCTCCGGGACTAGCCTCAGCGGGGAGCTGTTTTTT	CASSSSGTSLSGELFF
TRBV19	.	TRBD1	TRBJ2-1	TGTGCCAGTAATACCAGGGGGGGACAGGGGTACAATGAGCAGTTCTTC	CASNTRGGQGYNEQFF
TRBV19	.	TRBD1	TRBJ2-7	TGTGCCAGTCAACAGGGGACCAACTCCTACGAGCAGTACTTC	CASQQGTNSYEQYF
TRBV5-1	few	.	TRBJ1-6	TGCGCCAGCAGCCAGGGAAGCTCCTATAATTCACCCCTCCACTTT	CASSQGSSYNSPLHF
TRBV4-1	.	TRBD1	TRBJ1-4	TGCGCCAGCAGCCACGCAGGGGGCGCCCGTAATGAAAAACTGTTTTTT	CASSHAGGARNEKLFF
TRBV21-1	.	.	TRBJ1-5	TGTGCCAGCAGCAAAACAATCTGGGGCTATAGCAATCAGCCCCAGCATTTT	CASSKTIWGYSNQPQHF
TRBV18	.	TRBD1	TRBJ2-7	TGTGCCAGCTCACCCCTGACAGGGGGCTCTTACGAGCAGTACTTC	CASSPLTGGSYEQYF
TRBV13	.	TRBD2	TRBJ2-7	TGTGCCAGCAGCGATGGGTTAGCGGGACCCTACGAGCAGTACTTC	CASSDGLAGPYEQYF
TRBV29-1	.	.	TRBJ1-2	TGCAGCGTTGTGATAGGGGTTGGCCTTCACTATGGCTACACCTTC	CSVVIGVGLHYGYTF
TRBV7-3	.	.	TRBJ2-3	TGTGCCAGCAGCACAAGTGGAGGGGCAGATACGCAGTATTTT	CASSTSGGADTQYF
TRBV2	.	TRBD2	TRBJ2-1	TGTGCCAGCAGTCCCGGACTAGCGGGAGGAACGAATGAGCAGTTCTTC	CASSPGLAGGTNEQFF
TRBV3-1/TRBV3-2	.	TRBD2	TRBJ2-7	TGTGCCAGCAGCCTTGGGGTAGCGGGAGTTTACGAGCAGTACTTC	CASSLGVAGVYEQYF
TRBV5-8	.	.	TRBJ2-7	TGTGCCAGCAGCTTCCCATACGAGCAGTACTTC	CASSFPYEQYF
TRBV5-1	.	.	TRBJ2-7	TGCGCCAGCAGCTTGCGGGAGCCTCCCTACGAGCAGTACTTC	CASSLREPPYEQYF
TRBV18	.	TRBD2	TRBJ2-1	TGTGCCAGCTCACCGGGCGGGAGCTTCGGGAATGAGCAGTTCTTC	CASSPGGSFGNEQFF
TRBV9	.	TRBD1	TRBJ1-1	TGTGCCAGCAGCGAGACAGGGTCGTACACTGAAGCTTTCTTT	CASSETGSYTEAFF
TRBV12-5	.	TRBD1	TRBJ2-7	TGTGCTAGTGGGGCGGGACAGGTGATTTTGGGCTACGAGCAGTACTTC	CASGAGQVILGYEQYF
TRBV7-2	.	.	TRBJ2-5	TGTGCCAGCAGCCCACTGAGAGAGACCCAGTACTTC	CASSPLRETQYF
TRBV11-3	.	TRBD1	TRBJ2-7	TGTGCCAGCAGCCTACGGACAGGGGGCGTCGACGAGCAGTACTTC	CASSLRTGGVDEQYF
TRBV28	.	TRBD1	TRBJ2-5	TGTGCCAGCAGTTTGACAGGGAGAGAGGCAATTCGGGAGACCCAGTACTTC	CASSLTGREAIRETQYF
TRBV5-1	.	.	TRBJ2-1	TGCGCCAGCAGCTTGAGCAGGAATGAGCAGTTCTTC	CASSLSRNEQFF
TRBV7-6	few	TRBD2	TRBJ2-1	TGTGCCAGCAGCCCAGCGGGGACCCAGTACTATGAGCAGTTCTTC	CASSPAGTQYYEQFF
TRBV7-9	.	.	TRBJ1-3	TGTGCCAGCAGCCCAGGGTACACCATATATTTT	CASSPGYTIYF